The next 14 T cell receptor beta chains were all read from a single sample in a study of CD8+CD57+ T cells in acquired aplastic anemia. In patients chosen for sequencing, flow cytometry had shown CD8+CD57+ cell expansion. Genomic DNA provided the template from which TCR beta VDJ and CDR3 profiles were obtained. TCRdb called the reads again in MiXCR, with one record for every CDR3 protein. The sample has approximately 220,000 distinct CDR3 sequences, approximately 50% seen once. Sample: sorted CD4+, CD8+, or CD8+CD57+ T cells (not recorded which) from PBMCs. The receptors derive from a human donor with aplastic anemia.

The table lists this clonotype with a few counts. The V and J genes are TRBV7-2 and TRBJ2-7, with D tentatively TRBD2 (5 bases). Germline V gene data show CDR1 as SGHTA and CDR2 as FQGNSA. V was pared by 8 bases and J by 5 bases, with 19 bases between. The CDR3 is 14 amino acids. CDR3 DNA sequence: TGTGCCAGCCTTGAGTCGGGTCCGGGAAACGAGCAGTACTTC. Amino acids: CASLESGPGNEQYF.

The chain links TRBV28 to TRBJ1-2, with TRBD1 matching over 9 bases. CDR1 and CDR2 (germline): MDHEN, SYDVKM. The CDR3 length is 16 residues. Trimming at V came to 0 bases and at J to 3 bases, leaving 5 bases not matched to a gene. CDR3 loop: CASSLCWGQGDYGYTF. DNA of the CDR3: TGTGCCAGCAGTTTATGCTGGGGACAGGGTGACTATGGCTACACCTTC.

V usage is TRBV6-4 and J usage is TRBJ2-7; unclear D gene. CDR1 and CDR2 from the germline V gene are MRHNA and SNTAGT. V lost 5 bases and J 4 bases, leaving 12 bases between the germline ends. CDR3 length: 13 amino acids. CDR3 sequence: CASSWGKLYEQYF. The CDR3 nucleotides are TGTGCCAGCAGTTGGGGTAAACTTTACGAGCAGTACTTC.

The V gene is TRBV27, the J gene TRBJ1-5; D unclear. V was shortened by 4 bases and J by 5 bases, with 9 bases between the two germline ends. The CDR3 contains 13 residues. Germline CDR1 is MNHEY and CDR2 is SMNVEV (reference sequence). The CDR3 DNA reads TGTGCCAGCAGTTCGTCAACTCATCAGCCCCAGCATTTT. This encodes CASSSSTHQPQHF.

This clonotype was found a few times. The chain couples TRBV20-1 to TRBJ1-1; unclear D gene. The CDR3 is 8 amino acids. Germline assignment: CDR1 DFQATT and CDR2 SNEGSKA (reference sequence). V was cut by 5 bases and J by 8 bases, with 3 bases left in between. This CDR3 is CSAAEAFF. As DNA, the CDR3 is TGCAGTGCTGCGGAAGCTTTCTTT.

The chain is built from TRBV11-2 and TRBJ2-7; D is possibly TRBD1 or TRBD2 (5 bases each). The J call is in doubt because the DNA end fits TRBJ2-4 better. CDR1 and CDR2 (germline): SGHAT, FQNNGV. This CDR3 comprises 16 residues. This CDR3 reads CASSLQGALAKNIQYF. In DNA, the CDR3 is TGTGCCAGCAGCCTTCAGGGAGCTCTAGCCAAAAACATTCAGTACTTC.

This rearrangement joins TRBV5-1 to TRBJ2-5, with TRBD1 identical over 7 bases. The CDR3 spans 14 residues. The germline gives CDR1 SGHRS, CDR2 YFSETQ. J gave up 5 bases and V 4 bases, and 8 bases lay outside the gene matches. The DNA for the CDR3 is TGCGCCAGCAGCCAGAGAGGGGGCTCGGAGACCCAGTACTTC. Its protein is CASSQRGGSETQYF.

At least ten counts were recorded for this clonotype. This chain joins TRBV5-8 and TRBJ2-1, with D unclear. Deletions cut 1 base from V and 4 bases from J, with 3 bases between. The CDR3 is 12 amino acids. CDR1 SGHTS and CDR2 YDEGEE come from the germline V gene. The CDR3 sequence: CASSLLYNEQFF. The CDR3 region has the DNA TGTGCCAGCAGCTTGCTTTACAATGAGCAGTTCTTC.

Worth noting for this clonotype: One junction end does not reproduce the germline sequence, and a read error may be involved. In DNA, the CDR3 is TGTGCCAGCAGTATGCGAGCGGGAGAAGCCTACAATGAGCAGTTCTTC. The encoded protein is CASSMRAGEAYNEQFF. The chain recombines TRBV19 with TRBJ2-1; TRBD2 matches 8 bases. The CDR3 loop spans 16 amino acids. The V gene's germline CDR1 is LNHDA and CDR2 SQIVND (reference sequence). The full variable domain, in which reference TRBV19 and TRBJ2-1 provide the parts outside the CDR3, is DGGITQSPKYLFRKEGQNVTLSCEQNLNHDAMYWYRQDPGQGLRLIYYSQIVNDFQKGDIAEGYSVSREKKESFPLTVTSAQKNPTAFYLCASSMRAGEAYNEQFFGPGTRLTVL.

This clonotype occurred many times. The chain combines TRBV20-1 with TRBJ2-1; D may correspond to TRBD1 or TRBD2 (5 bases each). The CDR3 contains 13 residues. Looked up from germline, CDR1 is DFQATT and CDR2 is SNEGSKA (reference sequence). The CDR3 loop is CRAQGDAQPGQFF. CDR3 bases: TGCAGAGCACAAGGGGACGCCCAACCCGGGCAGTTCTTC.

This clonotype was counted ten times or more. This chain joins TRBV6-5 and TRBJ1-5; possible D gene TRBD1, 5 bases. This CDR3 comprises 13 residues. CDR1 MNHEY and CDR2 SVGAGI come from the germline V gene. Trimming removed 5 bases from V and 4 bases from J, with 9 bases in between. CDR3 DNA: TGTGCCAGCAGTGTTGGGACGAATCAGCCCCAGCATTTT. This encodes CASSVGTNQPQHF.

The V gene is TRBV7-2, the J gene TRBJ1-4; TRBD1 might be the D (6 bases). Trimming left V 5 bases short and J 2 bases short, with 12 bases between. Germline-derived CDR1 and CDR2 are SGHTA and FQGNSA. This CDR3 comprises 15 residues. In DNA form, the CDR3 reads TGTGCCAGCAGCCCGGACAGAGGCACTAATGAAAAACTGTTTTTT. Amino acid sequence: CASSPDRGTNEKLFF.

As concerns this clonotype: The CDR3 ends on some other residue instead of the conserved phenylalanine or tryptophan, so this is likely a read error. The chain links TRBV11-2 to TRBJ2-1; TRBD2 agrees at 7 bases. The CDR3 spans 16 residues. The germline V gene has CDR1 SGHAT and CDR2 FQNNGV. V dropped 2 bases and J dropped 9; count of bases not matched to a gene: 13. The DNA of the CDR3 is TGTGCCAGCAGCTTACCCGGGAGAGGAGCGGGAAGTGAGCAGTTCCTC. Translated, it gives CASSLPGRGAGSEQFL.

This clonotype occurred many times. The J gene is TRBJ2-7, the V gene TRBV4-2; D unresolved. V gave up 1 base and J gave up 0 bases, with 10 bases separating them. CDR1 and CDR2 (germline): LGHNA, YNFKEQ. The CDR3 consists of 15 residues. CDR3 sequence (DNA): TGTGCCAGCAGCCAAGGGCAGTCGTCCTCCTACGAGCAGTACTTC. It codes for CASSQGQSSSYEQYF.